This T cell receptor beta chain was profiled in a study of Ad26.COV2.S vaccination and SARS-CoV-2 variants. Study details: Ad26.COV2.S shots went into the muscle once or twice, 56 days apart.

The treatment denotes: about 20 received Ad26.COV2.S at low or high dose, single or two shots; about 5 received placebo; per-sample allocation not given. Day 63 after the first injection of vaccine or placebo was the sampling time. Wuhan-strain spike was delivered by a replication-incompetent Ad26 vector. Sequencing was performed with immunoSEQ multiplex PCR; in TCRdb, only in-frame clones are kept and a portion is missing. In the table there are roughly 380,000 clones, around 90% of which are singletons. Specimen: peripheral blood, collected in a trial of Ad26.COV2.S vaccine versus placebo. This clonotype was obtained from a person between 18 and 59 years old who received the Ad26.COV2.S COVID-19 vaccine or a placebo.

In DNA form, the CDR3 reads TGTGCCAGCAGCGTCCCAGGGGTCGGGGAGCTGTTTTTT. Amino acids: CASSVPGVGELFF. The V call is TRBV7-3, the J call TRBJ2-2; a weak D match, TRBD1 (6 bases). CDR1 and CDR2 (germline): SGHTA, FQGTGA. CDR3 size: 13 residues. V gave up 5 bases and J gave up 7 bases, with 11 bases separating them.